This T cell receptor (beta chain) was found in a study of blood T cell repertoires in COVID-19. This clone showed up just a few times. As handled by the study authors: Estimation of nucleated cell counts relied on the amplification of reference gene primers. The data were produced by immunoSEQ multiplex PCR, yet TCRdb's version contains in-frame clones alone and is incomplete. V and J calls and clone size come straight from that table; D and trimming were deduced from the DNA. The sample holds some 45,000 clones; more than 75% are singletons and the top ten take approximately 9%. The germline gives CDR1 LGHDT, CDR2 YNNKEL (reference sequence). The CDR3 contains 12 residues. Trimming removed 3 bases at V and 5 bases at J, with 6 bases between.

The sample taken for sequencing was peripheral blood. The chain uses TRBV3-1 (or the pseudogene TRBV3-2) and TRBJ2-3; weak D call: TRBD1 (5 bases). The TCR comes from a man between 65 and 80 years old with active or convalescent COVID-19. The DNA of the CDR3 is TGTGCCAGCAGCCACGACAGAGATACGCAGTATTTT. Translating gives CASSHDRDTQYF.